What follows are 5 T cell receptor beta chains derived from one specimen sequenced in a study of T cell repertoires and HLA-DP antigens. Their cognate antigens are unknown. TCRdb's table, derived via immunoSEQ multiplex PCR, lists solely in-frame clones and lacks some. The profile covers approximately 110,000 clones, with about 91% appearing a single time and over 0.25% taken by the ten largest. Source material: CD4+ T cells from PBMCs. Source of these receptors: a woman between 18 and 29 years old in good health and CMV-seronegative.

The chain employs TRBV28 and TRBJ1-2; 10 nucleotides match TRBD1. V shed 8 bases and J 4 bases; nucleotides not matched to a gene: 13. The CDR3 loop spans 16 amino acids. Germline CDR1 is MDHEN and CDR2 is SYDVKM. The CDR3 coding sequence is TGTGCCAGCGTATCCGGGACAGGGGCCCAGGTCTATGGCTACACCTTC. It encodes CASVSGTGAQVYGYTF.

The rearrangement joins TRBV6-5 to TRBJ2-5; 10 bases align to TRBD2. Germline lookup yields CDR1 MNHEY and CDR2 SVGAGI. Trimming at V came to 2 bases and at J to 2 bases, leaving 2 bases not matched to a gene. The CDR3 contains 15 residues. The CDR3 region has the DNA TGTGCCAGCAGTTACAGGACTAGCGGACAAGAGACCCAGTACTTC. Protein: CASSYRTSGQETQYF.

The chain carries TRBV5-1 and TRBJ2-1, with D perhaps TRBD1 (6 bases). Germline V gene lookup returns CDR1 SGHRS and CDR2 YFSETQ. With 0 bases removed from V and 2 bases from J, the gap between germline ends came to 9 bases. The CDR3 is made up of 15 amino acids. The CDR3: CASSLAQGPYNEQFF. The CDR3 DNA is TGCGCCAGCAGCTTGGCCCAGGGGCCCTACAATGAGCAGTTCTTC.

This rearrangement joins TRBV19 to TRBJ2-3; D gene uncertain. Trimming shortened V by 3 bases and J by 4 bases, and 11 bases separated the two germline ends. This CDR3 contains 14 residues. Germline-derived CDR1 and CDR2 are LNHDA and SQIVND (reference sequence). The CDR3 sequence: CASSIYWQADTQYF. For the CDR3, the DNA is TGTGCCAGTAGTATCTACTGGCAGGCAGATACGCAGTATTTT.

The V call is TRBV29-1, the J call TRBJ1-5, with TRBD1 matching 9 bases. This CDR3 has 15 residues. Per germline, CDR1 SQVTM and CDR2 ANQGSEA. The ends lost 4 bases at V and 2 bases at J; junction bases unmatched: 6. The DNA of the CDR3 is TGCAGCGTTGCCGGGACAGGGCAAGGCAATCAGCCCCAGCATTTT. It translates to CSVAGTGQGNQPQHF.